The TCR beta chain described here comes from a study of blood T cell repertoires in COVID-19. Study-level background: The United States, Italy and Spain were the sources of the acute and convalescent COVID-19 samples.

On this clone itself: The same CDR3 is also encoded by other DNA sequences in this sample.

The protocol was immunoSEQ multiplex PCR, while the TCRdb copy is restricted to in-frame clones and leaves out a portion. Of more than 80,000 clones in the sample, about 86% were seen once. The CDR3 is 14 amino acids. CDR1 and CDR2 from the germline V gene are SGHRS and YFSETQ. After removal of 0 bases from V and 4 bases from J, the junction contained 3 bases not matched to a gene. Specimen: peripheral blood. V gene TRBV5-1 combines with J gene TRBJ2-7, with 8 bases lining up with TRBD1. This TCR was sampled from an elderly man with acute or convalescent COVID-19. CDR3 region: CASSLDGQGYEQYF. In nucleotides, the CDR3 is TGCGCCAGCAGCTTGGATGGACAGGGATACGAGCAGTACTTC.